This TCR beta chain was retrieved from a study of cytomegalovirus exposure and HLA in healthy donors. The PCR contained 60 Vbeta and 13 Jbeta primers. Libraries were prepared by immunoSEQ multiplex PCR; TCRdb keeps only in-frame clonotypes and omits some of them. There are 90,000 to 120,000 clones in the sample; around three quarters occur only once, and 5.2% lies in the top ten. CDR1 is PRHDT, CDR2 FYEKMQ, per germline (reference sequence). The CDR3 totals 15 residues. V dropped 3 bases and J dropped 1; count of bases not matched to a gene: 2. The receptor's source is a female donor in good health and CMV-seropositive. Sequences were obtained from PBMCs. This chain links TRBV13 with TRBJ2-5; 10 nucleotides line up with TRBD2. This CDR3 is CASSLASGGQETQYF. The CDR3 DNA follows: TGTGCCAGCAGCTTGGCTAGCGGGGGCCAAGAGACCCAGTACTTC. The complete variable domain, with remaining parts taken from reference TRBV13 and TRBJ2-5, reads AAGVIQSPRHLIKEKRETATLKCYPIPRHDTVYWYQQGPGQDPQFLISFYEKMQSDKGSIPDRFSAQQFSDYHSELNMSSLELGDSALYFCASSLASGGQETQYFGPGTRLLVL.